The 23 T cell receptor beta chains listed next were all sequenced from one sample in a study of blood T cells in healthy people across ages. A second PCR, run for roughly 7 to 11 cycles, used a sample-barcoded 5' primer plus a J-beta primer mix. Via MiXCR, TCRdb re-called the 5' RACE reads, giving one row per CDR3 protein. The table has about 570,000 distinct CDR3 sequences, 27% seen once. The sequenced sample consisted of blood. These receptor sequences come from a woman in her seventies in good health.

The genes are TRBV6-6 and TRBJ2-5, with D uncertain. This CDR3 comprises 16 residues. CDR1 and CDR2 (germline): MNHNY, SVGAGI (reference sequence). Between the trimmed V and J ends, which lost 0 bases and 1 base, there was a span of 12 bases. As DNA, the CDR3 is TGTGCCAGCAGTTACTCTAAGGGCCGCTTCCAAGAGACCCAGTACTTC. The encoded protein is CASSYSKGRFQETQYF.

The V call is TRBV4-3, the J call TRBJ1-6; the match to TRBD1 covers 8 bases. J was trimmed by 10 bases and V by 2 bases; bases with no gene match: 7. Germline CDR1 reads LGHNA; CDR2 reads YSLEER. The CDR3 is 15 amino acids. CDR3 residues: CASSQLGQGRSPLHF. For the CDR3, the DNA is TGCGCCAGCAGCCAACTTGGACAGGGAAGATCACCCCTCCACTTT.

The chain joins TRBV24-1 to TRBJ2-6, with D possibly TRBD1 on 6 matching bases. From germline, CDR1 is KGHDR and CDR2 SFDVKD. The CDR3 contains 15 residues. Trimming stripped 2 bases from V and 6 bases from J, with 10 bases between. The CDR3 spells CATSDWAGAANVLTF. The CDR3 coding sequence is TGTGCCACCAGTGATTGGGCAGGGGCGGCCAACGTCCTGACTTTC.

This clonotype was seen a handful of times. This rearrangement joins TRBV7-9 to TRBJ2-7; 7 bases are shared with TRBD1. V shed 0 bases and J 5 bases; nucleotides not matched to a gene: 7. The CDR3 contains 15 residues. Germline loops: CDR1 SEHNR, CDR2 FQNEAQ (reference sequence). In nucleotides, the CDR3 is TGTGCCAGCAGCTTAGCGGGACAGCGTCCTAACGAGCAGTACTTC. Translated, it gives CASSLAGQRPNEQYF.

This chain connects TRBV4-1 to TRBJ2-5, with 12 bases fitting TRBD2. The CDR3 has 17 amino acids. The germline gives CDR1 MGHRA, CDR2 YSYEKL. The ends lost 1 base at V and 2 bases at J; junction bases unmatched: 5. As DNA, the CDR3 is TGCGCCAGCAGCCAAGCCCGGACTAGCGGGGAACAAGAGACCCAGTACTTC. It translates to CASSQARTSGEQETQYF.

This clonotype has just a few counts. The chain recombines TRBV29-1 with TRBJ2-1; 7 nucleotides align to TRBD2. Germline assignment: CDR1 SQVTM and CDR2 ANQGSEA. CDR3 length equals 13 residues. V was pared by 3 bases and J by 5 bases, with 4 bases of the junction left unmatched. The CDR3 sequence: CSVDRLADNEQFF. The DNA for the CDR3 is TGCAGCGTTGATCGGCTAGCGGACAATGAGCAGTTCTTC.

This clonotype has more than one count but fewer than ten. V usage is TRBV6-5 and J usage is TRBJ1-6; 7 bases are shared with TRBD1. The CDR3 covers 17 residues. Germline CDR1 and CDR2: MNHEY and SVGAGI. Trimming removed 2 bases from V and 6 bases from J; junction bases left unmatched: 10. In DNA form, the CDR3 reads TGTGCCAGCAGTTACCGAGCTTCAGGGACAGTTAATTCACCCCTCCACTTT. It codes for CASSYRASGTVNSPLHF.

This clonotype was observed at least ten times. CDR3 loop: CAISDLETQYF. CDR3 DNA sequence: TGTGCCATCAGTGACTTAGAGACCCAGTACTTC. The chain recombines TRBV10-3 with TRBJ2-5; D is undetermined. The CDR3 runs 11 residues. CDR1 and CDR2 from the germline V gene are ENHRY and SYGVKD. The V end lost 3 bases, the J end lost 4 bases, and 3 bases lay between the germline ends.

The V gene is TRBV10-3, the J gene TRBJ2-5; D possibly corresponds to TRBD2 (5 bases). Trimming took 6 bases from V and 13 from J, leaving 18 bases between them. Germline CDR1 and CDR2: ENHRY and SYGVKD. CDR3 length: 12 amino acids. The CDR3 DNA reads as TGTGCCATCAGCGCCGGGATGTACGAGCTGTACTTC. Its translation: CAISAGMYELYF.

This clonotype was seen a few times. The chain employs TRBV4-3 and TRBJ1-1, with D unresolved. V lost 3 bases and J 3 bases, leaving 11 bases between the germline ends. Germline CDR1 is LGHNA and CDR2 is YSLEER. The CDR3 spans 14 residues. The CDR3 reads CASSHHSRDTEAFF. DNA of the CDR3: TGCGCCAGCAGCCACCACAGCCGGGACACTGAAGCTTTCTTT.

The sample holds many counts of this clonotype. V gene TRBV20-1 combines with J gene TRBJ2-1; TRBD2 aligns across 8 bases. V lost 1 base and J lost 7; bases outside the gene matches: 6. The germline V gene encodes CDR1 DFQATT and CDR2 SNEGSKA (reference sequence). The CDR3 has 14 residues. DNA for the CDR3: TGCAGTGCTAGAGTAGGGACTAGTGTTAATGAGCAGTTCTTC. Protein sequence: CSARVGTSVNEQFF.

This chain uses TRBV20-1 with TRBJ2-1; D is tentatively TRBD1 or TRBD2 (5 bases each). This CDR3 contains 16 residues. V gave up 3 bases and J gave up 2 bases, with 17 bases separating them. CDR1 DFQATT and CDR2 SNEGSKA come from the germline V gene (reference sequence). The CDR3, as DNA: TGCAGTGCTAGCTCTACCGGGACGATAACCTACAATGAGCAGTTCTTC. It is translated as CSASSTGTITYNEQFF.

This chain joins TRBV2 and TRBJ2-5, with 7 nucleotides matching TRBD2. This CDR3 is built from 14 residues. Germline CDR1 reads SNHLY; CDR2 reads FYNNEI. Trimming at V came to 8 bases and at J to 5 bases, leaving 11 bases not matched to a gene. The CDR3 nucleotides are TGTGCCAGCTCCAAGGCGGGGGTTCAGGAGACCCAGTACTTC. Translated: CASSKAGVQETQYF.

In its sample, this clonotype was seen a few times. This rearrangement joins TRBV7-2 to TRBJ2-5; D is unresolved. The last part of the DNA fits TRBJ2-1 better; the J call may be wrong. Germline V gene lookup returns CDR1 SGHTA and CDR2 FQGNSA. This CDR3 region has 13 residues. The CDR3 region has the DNA TGTGCCAGCAGCTTAGGTCCTACCAATGAGCAGTTCTTC. Translated, it gives CASSLGPTNEQFF.

V and J are TRBV5-4 and TRBJ2-5; perhaps TRBD1 as D (6 bases). The CDR3 contains 15 residues. V lost 5 bases and J 2 bases, leaving 16 bases between the germline ends. Per germline, CDR1 SGHNT and CDR2 YYREEE (reference sequence). The CDR3 is CASRRQQDSQETQYF. Here the CDR3 DNA reads TGTGCCAGCAGGCGGCAACAGGACAGTCAAGAGACCCAGTACTTC.

The chain joins TRBV25-1 to TRBJ2-7; TRBD1 is a possible D gene (5 bases). Judging by the DNA end, TRBJ2-1 fits better; the J call may be wrong. The CDR3 totals 15 residues. Germline V gene lookup returns CDR1 MGHDK and CDR2 SYGVNS. The CDR3 sequence is CASSKLGQKDNEQFF. The CDR3 DNA follows: TGTGCCAGCAGTAAGCTCGGACAAAAAGACAATGAGCAGTTCTTC.

The gene calls are TRBV29-1 and TRBJ1-1; D unresolved. The germline gives CDR1 SQVTM, CDR2 ANQGSEA. Trimming removed 5 bases from V and 0 bases from J, with 7 bases in between. The CDR3 sequence is 12 residues long. The CDR3 is CSVTRLNTEAFF. CDR3 bases: TGCAGCGTTACGCGGCTGAACACTGAAGCTTTCTTT.

The chain uses TRBV2 and TRBJ1-1; D gene unclear. The germline CDR1 and CDR2 sequences are SNHLY and FYNNEI. The CDR3 runs 15 residues. Between the trimmed V and J ends, which lost 3 bases and 4 bases, there was a span of 15 bases. Written as DNA, the CDR3 is TGTGCCAGCAGTGAGGCCTTTTTAGGAGGCACTGAAGCTTTCTTT. Amino acid sequence: CASSEAFLGGTEAFF.

The chain employs TRBV5-8 and TRBJ2-5, with D maybe TRBD1 (6 bases). The J call may be incorrect, as the DNA end agrees better with TRBJ2-1. Germline V gene sequence: CDR1 SGHTS, CDR2 YDEGEE. This CDR3 comprises 15 residues. The CDR3 bases are TGTGCCAGCAGCTTCGACAGGCGGATTTTAAATGAGCAGTTCTTC. Translated, it gives CASSFDRRILNEQFF.

This clonotype was detected many times. The chain has TRBV7-2 and TRBJ2-7; 9 bases are a match to TRBD1. The CDR3 totals 13 residues. Germline trimming cut 4 bases from V and 4 bases from J; bases unmatched to any gene: 2. Germline V lookup: CDR1 SGHTA, CDR2 FQGNSA. The CDR3: CASSSQGAYEQYF. The CDR3 nucleotides are TGTGCCAGCAGCTCACAGGGGGCGTACGAGCAGTACTTC. The full variable domain, completed using reference TRBV7-2 and TRBJ2-7, is GAGVSQSPSNKVTEKGKDVELRCDPISGHTALYWYRQSLGQGLEFLIYFQGNSAPDKSGLPSDRFSAERTGGSVSTLTIQRTQQEDSAVYLCASSSQGAYEQYFGPGTRLTVT.

This clonotype was recorded at least ten times. This chain links TRBV11-2 with TRBJ2-7; weak D call: TRBD1 (5 bases). Germline-derived CDR1 and CDR2 are SGHAT and FQNNGV. The CDR3 is 13 amino acids. The germline V and J ends were trimmed by 2 bases and 7 bases, with 12 bases remaining between them. Here the CDR3 reads CASSLLQVGEQYF. The CDR3 DNA is TGTGCCAGCAGCTTATTACAGGTTGGAGAGCAGTACTTC.

This clonotype turned up a few times. V is TRBV4-2 and J is TRBJ2-3; TRBD2 aligns across 10 bases. The CDR3 is 21 residues long. Germline CDR1 is LGHNA and CDR2 is YNFKEQ. V trimming: 4 bases; J trimming: 2 bases; junction bases outside the gene matches: 21. This CDR3 is CASSRYDGDLHSGGLTDTQYF. DNA of the CDR3: TGTGCCAGCAGCCGATACGACGGAGACTTACATAGCGGGGGGCTCACAGATACGCAGTATTTT.

The chain uses TRBV5-1 and TRBJ1-1; perhaps TRBD1 as D (6 bases). Germline CDR1 reads SGHRS; CDR2 reads YFSETQ. Trimming shortened V by 5 bases and J by 3 bases, and 14 bases separated the two germline ends. The CDR3 runs 14 residues. The CDR3 DNA follows: TGCGCCAGCAGGGTACAGGGCCCTGACACTGAAGCTTTCTTT. It translates to CASRVQGPDTEAFF.